Detailed here is one T cell receptor beta chain. The sample comes from a study of T cell responses to AZD1222 COVID-19 vaccine. Assay: immunoSEQ multiplex PCR; the TCRdb copy retains only in-frame clones and omits some. The data show 70,000 to 90,000 clones, about 92% seen once. The V end was cut by 0 bases, the J end by 1 base, with 6 bases between. There are 14 residues in the CDR3. Germline CDR1 is MNHEY and CDR2 is SMNVEV (reference sequence). The source material was peripheral blood, sampled on day 0 of AZD1222 vaccination. The receptor's source is an adult in good health. The chain recombines TRBV27 with TRBJ1-1; D is perhaps TRBD1 (6 bases). For the CDR3, the DNA is TGTGCCAGCAGTTTATCGACAGGGAACACTGAAGCTTTCTTT. This codes for CASSLSTGNTEAFF.